The 21 T cell receptor beta chains in this list originate from one sample, sequenced in a study of blood T cell repertoires in COVID-19. This table comes from immunoSEQ multiplex PCR, and its TCRdb copy is limited to in-frame clones, with some not included. The sample carries some 70,000 clones, around 89% recorded once. The sequencing sample was made of peripheral blood. These receptors were obtained from a woman aged 65 to 85 with acute or convalescent COVID-19.

V is TRBV4-2 and J is TRBJ2-5; 8 bases line up with TRBD2. This CDR3 comprises 16 residues. V lost 5 bases and J lost 7; bases outside the gene matches: 15. Germline V gene sequence: CDR1 LGHNA, CDR2 YNFKEQ. The chain's CDR3 is CASSSEVGAGGGTQYF. The DNA for the CDR3 is TGTGCCAGCAGCTCCGAGGTGGGTGCGGGAGGAGGGACCCAGTACTTC.

This chain connects TRBV19 to TRBJ2-3; TRBD1 aligns across 9 bases. There are 20 residues in the CDR3. Looked up from germline, CDR1 is LNHDA and CDR2 is SQIVND (reference sequence). Losses at the gene ends were 5 bases for V and 4 bases for J; bases not matched to a gene: 22. The CDR3: CASSSWGLNPGQGEADTQYF. CDR3 nucleotide sequence: TGTGCCAGTAGTTCCTGGGGGTTAAATCCGGGACAGGGTGAGGCAGATACGCAGTATTTT.

The CDR3 coding sequence is TGTGCCAGCAGTCCATCCGGGACAGGGGCGTCACGAGGAAACACCATATATTTT. Translated: CASSPSGTGASRGNTIYF. The chain uses TRBV28 and TRBJ1-3; TRBD1 matches 10 bases. The V and J ends lost 5 bases and 4 bases, in that order; junction bases with no gene match: 14. From germline, CDR1 is MDHEN and CDR2 SYDVKM. This CDR3 spans 18 amino acids. Together with reference TRBV28 and TRBJ1-3, the CDR3 gives the full variable domain: DVKVTQSSRYLVKRTGEKVFLECVQDMDHENMFWYRQDPGLGLRLIYFSYDVKMKEKGDIPEGYSVSREKKERFSLILESASTNQTSMYLCASSPSGTGASRGNTIYFGEGSWLTVV.

The rearrangement links TRBV2 to TRBJ2-7; a possible D gene is TRBD2 (7 bases). This CDR3 is 14 amino acids long. Per germline, CDR1 SNHLY and CDR2 FYNNEI. Trimming removed 1 base at V and 2 bases at J, with 9 bases between. The CDR3 region is CASSEEGGAYEQYF. The CDR3, as DNA: TGTGCCAGCAGTGAAGAAGGGGGGGCCTACGAGCAGTACTTC.

This chain connects TRBV11-2 to TRBJ1-1; D may be TRBD1 (6 bases). In germline, CDR1 is SGHAT, CDR2 FQNNGV. This CDR3 is built from 13 residues. V shed 2 bases and J shed 8 bases, with 12 bases lying between them. The CDR3 spells CASSLRGQSEAFF. In DNA, the CDR3 is TGTGCCAGCAGCTTACGCGGACAGTCCGAAGCTTTCTTT.

This rearrangement joins TRBV7-3 to TRBJ2-3; tentatively, D is TRBD2 (5 bases). This CDR3 is 15 amino acids long. Deletions cut 5 bases from V and 4 bases from J, with 16 bases between. CDR1 and CDR2 (germline): SGHTA, FQGTGA. CDR3 protein: CASSPSGREADTQYF. CDR3 DNA sequence: TGTGCCAGCAGCCCCAGCGGCCGAGAGGCAGATACGCAGTATTTT.

This chain links TRBV5-1 with TRBJ1-5; D ambiguous. Germline CDR1 is SGHRS and CDR2 is YFSETQ. CDR3 size: 13 residues. V was cut by 1 base and J by 1 base, with 3 bases left in between. In DNA form, the CDR3 reads TGCGCCAGCAGCTTGTTAAGCAATCAGCCCCAGCATTTT. Protein product: CASSLLSNQPQHF.

The chain recombines TRBV7-3 with TRBJ1-1; D may be TRBD1 (6 bases). V was pared by 5 bases and J by 0 bases, with 13 bases between. Germline V CDR1 and CDR2: SGHTA, FQGTGA. CDR3 length: 15 residues. The CDR3 reads CASSLLGHLNTEAFF. The CDR3 DNA is TGTGCCAGCAGCCTACTGGGACACCTGAACACTGAAGCTTTCTTT.

V and J are TRBV5-1 and TRBJ1-5, with D unresolved. The CDR3 sequence is 14 residues long. V lost 0 bases and J 5 bases, leaving 9 bases between the germline ends. Germline V gene sequence: CDR1 SGHRS, CDR2 YFSETQ. This chain's CDR3 is CASSLGTDHQPQHF. For the CDR3, the DNA is TGCGCCAGCAGCTTGGGAACAGATCATCAGCCCCAGCATTTT.

The chain has TRBV9 and TRBJ2-4, with D possibly being TRBD1 (5 bases). V lost 4 bases to trimming and J lost 8 bases, with 19 bases between them. Germline V CDR1 and CDR2: SGDLS, YYNGEE. The CDR3 is 15 residues long. The CDR3 bases are TGTGCCAGCAGCCCAAGGCGGCAGGGCGAGGACATTCAGTACTTC. This codes for CASSPRRQGEDIQYF.

The J gene is TRBJ1-1, the V gene TRBV7-8; the match to TRBD1 covers 7 bases. CDR3 length equals 14 residues. The V gene's germline CDR1 is SGHVS and CDR2 FQNEAQ. Trimming at V came to 2 bases and at J to 10 bases, leaving 10 bases not matched to a gene. CDR3 DNA sequence: TGTGCCAGCAGCTTAATGGTAGGAACAGGGGCAGCTTTCTTT. Translated: CASSLMVGTGAAFF.

The chain joins TRBV19 to TRBJ1-5; D not certain. In germline, CDR1 is LNHDA, CDR2 SQIVND (reference sequence). The length of the CDR3 is 15 residues. V was trimmed by 2 bases and J by 4 bases, leaving 12 bases between them. The DNA for the CDR3 is TGTGCCAGTAGTATACGGGATTTTACAAATCAGCCCCAGCATTTT. It codes for CASSIRDFTNQPQHF.

The CDR3 DNA reads TGTGCCAGCAGCTCCCTAGGGAACACTGAAGCTTTCTTT. It encodes CASSSLGNTEAFF. This chain uses TRBV7-3 with TRBJ1-1, with D unresolved. V dropped 4 bases and J dropped 1 base, with 7 bases sitting between them. Germline assignment: CDR1 SGHTA and CDR2 FQGTGA. This CDR3 spans 13 amino acids. The full variable domain, rest sourced from reference TRBV7-3 and TRBJ1-1, is GAGVSQTPSNKVTEKGKYVELRCDPISGHTALYWYRQSLGQGPEFLIYFQGTGAADDSGLPNDRFFAVRPEGSVSTLKIQRTERGDSAVYLCASSSLGNTEAFFGQGTRLTVV.

The rearrangement links TRBV6-5 to TRBJ1-2; 7 nucleotides line up with TRBD1. Germline CDR1 reads MNHEY; CDR2 reads SVGAGI. Trimming cost V 6 bases and J 0 bases; bases outside gene matches: 4. The CDR3 sequence is 14 residues long. CDR3 sequence (DNA): TGTGCCAGCAGGACGACAGGGTCTAACTATGGCTACACCTTC. Protein sequence: CASRTTGSNYGYTF.

This rearrangement joins TRBV29-1 to TRBJ2-3, with D maybe TRBD1 (5 bases). Per germline, CDR1 SQVTM and CDR2 ANQGSEA. The V gene lost 3 bases and the J gene lost 4 bases, with 17 bases spanning the gap. The CDR3 is 15 amino acids. The CDR3 bases are TGCAGCGTTGATGGGAACAGGCCCCCGGCAGATACGCAGTATTTT. Protein product: CSVDGNRPPADTQYF.

DNA for the CDR3: TGTGCCAGCAGCTCGGGACTAGCGGACCAAGAGACCCAGTACTTC. It specifies CASSSGLADQETQYF. The V call is TRBV5-8, the J call TRBJ2-5, with 11 bases that match TRBD2. The V and J ends lost 3 bases and 0 bases, in that order; junction bases with no gene match: 1. The CDR3 extends over 15 amino acids. Germline values: CDR1 SGHTS, CDR2 YDEGEE.

The CDR3 sequence: CASSLVGRGRETQYF. CDR3 DNA sequence: TGTGCCAGCAGCTTAGTTGGCAGGGGGCGAGAGACCCAGTACTTC. The chain carries TRBV7-6 and TRBJ2-5, with 8 bases aligning to TRBD1. The length of the CDR3 is 15 residues. Unmatched junction bases numbered 5, after V lost 1 base and J lost 4 bases. The germline CDR1 and CDR2 sequences are SGHVS and FNYEAQ.

The gene calls are TRBV18 and TRBJ1-1, with TRBD1 matching over 7 bases. V lost 0 bases, J lost 5 bases, and 12 bases stayed unmatched. The CDR3 is 17 amino acids. Looked up from germline, CDR1 is KGHSH and CDR2 is LQKENI. The CDR3 region has the DNA TGTGCCAGCTCACCACCGGTTCGGAGGGGGCGAAGGACTGAAGCTTTCTTT. This gives the protein CASSPPVRRGRRTEAFF.

The genes are TRBV6-6 and TRBJ1-1; tentatively, D is TRBD1 (6 bases). The CDR3 is 12 residues long. Trimming removed 4 bases from V and 6 bases from J, with 9 bases in between. CDR1 and CDR2 from the germline V gene are MNHNY and SVGAGI (reference sequence). In DNA, the CDR3 is TGTGCCAGCAGTTCAACAGGGCCTGAAGCTTTCTTT. It yields the protein CASSSTGPEAFF.

This chain connects TRBV7-2 to TRBJ1-6; no clear D. The CDR3 covers 15 residues. In germline, CDR1 is SGHTA, CDR2 FQGNSA. Trimming left V 4 bases short and J 7 bases short, with 14 bases between. This CDR3 is CASSSRLPGNSPLHF. The CDR3 bases are TGTGCCAGCAGCTCCCGTCTCCCGGGGAATTCACCCCTCCACTTT.

This clone is a singleton in its sample. V is TRBV14 and J is TRBJ2-2, with D perhaps TRBD1 (5 bases). The CDR3 has 17 residues. Trimming removed 4 bases at V and 0 bases at J, with 15 bases between. Germline CDR1 reads SGHDN; CDR2 reads FVKESK. CDR3 nucleotide sequence: TGTGCCAGCAGCCCTTTATATACAGGAACGAACACCGGGGAGCTGTTTTTT. It specifies CASSPLYTGTNTGELFF.